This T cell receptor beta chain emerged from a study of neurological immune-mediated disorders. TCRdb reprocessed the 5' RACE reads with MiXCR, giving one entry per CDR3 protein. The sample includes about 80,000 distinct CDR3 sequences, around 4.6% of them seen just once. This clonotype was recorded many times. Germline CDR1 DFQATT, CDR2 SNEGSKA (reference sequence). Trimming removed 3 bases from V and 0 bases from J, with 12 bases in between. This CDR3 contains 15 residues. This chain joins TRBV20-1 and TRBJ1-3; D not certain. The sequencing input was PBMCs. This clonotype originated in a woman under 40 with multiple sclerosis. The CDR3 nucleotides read TGCAGTGCTAGCGAGGTGACCTTCTCTGGAAACACCATATATTTT. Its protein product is CSASEVTFSGNTIYF.